The 7 T cell receptor beta chains given below trace back to one sample, sequenced in a study of blood T cell repertoires in COVID-19. Here immunoSEQ multiplex PCR was the method, and the copy in TCRdb shows in-frame clones only, minus some. This repertoire shows over 200,000 clones, about 87% found once; its top ten account for about 9.4%. The sample taken for sequencing was PBMCs or T cells enriched from blood (not recorded which). These receptors all come from a man younger than 35 with acute COVID-19.

The chain is built from TRBV5-1 and TRBJ2-2; possibly TRBD2 for D (5 bases). CDR3 length equals 19 residues. With 1 base removed from V and 2 bases from J, the gap between germline ends came to 21 bases. Looked up from germline, CDR1 is SGHRS and CDR2 is YFSETQ. CDR3 residues: CASSLQFGEAGLNTGELFF. CDR3 nucleotides: TGCGCCAGCAGCTTGCAATTTGGCGAGGCCGGACTCAACACCGGGGAGCTGTTTTTT.

The V call is TRBV19, the J call TRBJ1-3, with a tentative D call TRBD1 (6 bases). V was clipped by 8 bases and J by 4 bases, with 12 bases between them. Per the germline V gene, CDR1 is LNHDA and CDR2 is SQIVND (reference sequence). This CDR3 has 13 residues. The CDR3, as DNA: TGTGCCAGTGCGGACAGTTTAGGAAACACCATATATTTT. This translates into CASADSLGNTIYF. The full variable domain, with the rest looked up from reference TRBV19 and TRBJ1-3, is DGGITQSPKYLFRKEGQNVTLSCEQNLNHDAMYWYRQDPGQGLRLIYYSQIVNDFQKGDIAEGYSVSREKKESFPLTVTSAQKNPTAFYLCASADSLGNTIYFGEGSWLTVV.

CDR3 DNA: TGTGCCAGCAGCACCGGGACAGACAGGAATACGCAGTATTTT. Protein product: CASSTGTDRNTQYF. V and J are TRBV25-1 and TRBJ2-3; TRBD1 agrees at 7 bases. V trimming: 6 bases; J trimming: 7 bases; junction bases outside the gene matches: 10. The CDR3 length is 14 residues. CDR1 MGHDK and CDR2 SYGVNS come from the germline V gene.

V gene TRBV5-1 combines with J gene TRBJ2-1; 14 bases are a match to TRBD2. Germline trimming cut 4 bases from V and 9 bases from J; bases unmatched to any gene: 9. This CDR3 comprises 16 residues. Per the germline V gene, CDR1 is SGHRS and CDR2 is YFSETQ. The CDR3 DNA reads as TGCGCCAGCAGCACGGGACTAGCGGGAGTTACAGGTGAGCAGTTCTTC. Its protein product is CASSTGLAGVTGEQFF.

The chain recombines TRBV29-1 with TRBJ2-1; 10 positions match TRBD2. J was trimmed by 7 bases and V by 6 bases; bases with no gene match: 15. Germline values: CDR1 SQVTM, CDR2 ANQGSEA. The CDR3 is made up of 16 amino acids. CDR3 bases: TGCAGCGTCGTGGGACTAATAGCGGGAGGAGGGAATGAGCAGTTCTTC. Residues: CSVVGLIAGGGNEQFF.

The V gene is TRBV28, the J gene TRBJ2-1, with 9 bases lining up with TRBD2. Germline CDR1 MDHEN, CDR2 SYDVKM. Germline trimming cut 6 bases from V and 7 bases from J; bases unmatched to any gene: 10. This CDR3 region has 15 residues. CDR3 DNA sequence: TGTGCCAGCAGCCCACTGGCGGGAGGGGGGAATGAGCAGTTCTTC. Translating it yields CASSPLAGGGNEQFF.

This clone was counted a single time. V and J are TRBV5-1 and TRBJ2-7; 8 nucleotides align to TRBD2. Germline-derived CDR1 and CDR2 are SGHRS and YFSETQ. J gave up 6 bases and V 0 bases, and 8 bases lay outside the gene matches. The CDR3 loop spans 15 amino acids. CDR3 in amino acids: CASSLAPGGPGEQYF. Written as DNA, the CDR3 is TGCGCCAGCAGCTTGGCGCCGGGAGGGCCCGGCGAGCAGTACTTC.